This T cell receptor (beta chain) was found in a study of blood T cells in healthy people across ages. This clonotype was picked up many times. A second roughly 6 to 11 cycle PCR used barcoded and J-beta primers. TCRdb re-analysed the 5' RACE reads in MiXCR, keeping a single row per CDR3 protein. The sample lists 900,000 to 950,000 distinct CDR3 sequences; 25% to 30% were seen once. This CDR3 has 15 residues. Germline assignment: CDR1 SGHTA and CDR2 FQGNSA. The trim removed 2 bases at V and 7 bases at J, leaving 10 bases unmatched. These data were likewise used in another study, on T cells of mothers and their children.

Sequencing was carried out using blood. The clonotype originates from a woman in her thirties or forties in good health. The gene calls are TRBV7-2 and TRBJ2-7; 8 bases match TRBD1. The CDR3 reads CASSLSPQGAWEQYF. The CDR3 DNA is TGTGCCAGCAGCTTAAGCCCCCAGGGGGCCTGGGAGCAGTACTTC. The complete variable domain, with remaining parts taken from reference TRBV7-2 and TRBJ2-7, reads GAGVSQSPSNKVTEKGKDVELRCDPISGHTALYWYRQSLGQGLEFLIYFQGNSAPDKSGLPSDRFSAERTGGSVSTLTIQRTQQEDSAVYLCASSLSPQGAWEQYFGPGTRLTVT.